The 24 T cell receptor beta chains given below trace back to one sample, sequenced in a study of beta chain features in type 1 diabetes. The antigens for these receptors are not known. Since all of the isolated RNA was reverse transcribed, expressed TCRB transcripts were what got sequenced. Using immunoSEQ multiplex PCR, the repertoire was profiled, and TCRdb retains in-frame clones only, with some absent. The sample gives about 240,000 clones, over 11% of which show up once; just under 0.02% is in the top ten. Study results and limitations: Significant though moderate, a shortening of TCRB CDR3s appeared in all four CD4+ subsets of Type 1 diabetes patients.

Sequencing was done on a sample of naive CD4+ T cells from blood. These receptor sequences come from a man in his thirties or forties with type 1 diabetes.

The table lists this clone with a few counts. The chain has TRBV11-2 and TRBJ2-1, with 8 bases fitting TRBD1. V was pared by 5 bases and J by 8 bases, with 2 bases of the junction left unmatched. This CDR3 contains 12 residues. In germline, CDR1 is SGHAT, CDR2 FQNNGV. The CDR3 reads CASSTDRDEQFF. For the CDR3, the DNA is TGTGCCAGCAGCACGGACAGGGATGAGCAGTTCTTC.

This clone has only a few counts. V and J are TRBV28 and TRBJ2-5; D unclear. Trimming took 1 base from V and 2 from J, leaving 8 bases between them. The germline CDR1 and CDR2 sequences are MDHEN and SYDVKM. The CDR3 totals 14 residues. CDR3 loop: CASSLSGLQETQYF. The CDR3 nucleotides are TGTGCCAGCAGTTTATCAGGTCTTCAAGAGACCCAGTACTTC. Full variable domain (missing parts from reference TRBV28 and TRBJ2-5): DVKVTQSSRYLVKRTGEKVFLECVQDMDHENMFWYRQDPGLGLRLIYFSYDVKMKEKGDIPEGYSVSREKKERFSLILESASTNQTSMYLCASSLSGLQETQYFGPGTRLLVL.

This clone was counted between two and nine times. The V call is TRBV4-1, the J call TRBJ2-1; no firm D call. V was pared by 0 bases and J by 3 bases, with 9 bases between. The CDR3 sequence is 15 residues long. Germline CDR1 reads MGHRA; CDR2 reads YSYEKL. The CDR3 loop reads CASSQEGLDYNEQFF. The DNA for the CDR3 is TGCGCCAGCAGCCAAGAGGGTCTAGACTACAATGAGCAGTTCTTC.

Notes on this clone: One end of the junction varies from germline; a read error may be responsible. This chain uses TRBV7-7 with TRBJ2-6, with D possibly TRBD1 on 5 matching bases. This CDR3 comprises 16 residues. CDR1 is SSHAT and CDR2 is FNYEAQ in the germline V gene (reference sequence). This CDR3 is CASSLGASSGANVLTF. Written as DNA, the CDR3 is TGTGCTAGCAGCCTAGGGGCCAGCTCTGGGGCCAACGTCCTGACTTTC.

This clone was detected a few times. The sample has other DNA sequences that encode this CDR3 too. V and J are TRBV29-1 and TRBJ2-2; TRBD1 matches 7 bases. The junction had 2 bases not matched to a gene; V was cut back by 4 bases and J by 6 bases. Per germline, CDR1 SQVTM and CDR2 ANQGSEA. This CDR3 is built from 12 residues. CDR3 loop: CSVGQGAGELFF. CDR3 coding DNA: TGCAGCGTTGGACAGGGAGCCGGGGAGCTGTTTTTT.

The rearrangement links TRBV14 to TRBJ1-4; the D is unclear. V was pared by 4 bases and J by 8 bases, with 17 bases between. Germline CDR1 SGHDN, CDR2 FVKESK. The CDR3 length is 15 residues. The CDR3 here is CASSPAFSGGEKLFF. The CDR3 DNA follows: TGTGCCAGCAGCCCTGCGTTTTCCGGCGGGGAAAAACTGTTTTTT.

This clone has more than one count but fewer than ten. CDR3 DNA sequence: TGTGCTAGTGGTTTGGTAGACAGGGGTAACACCATATATTTT. Amino acid sequence: CASGLVDRGNTIYF. The chain links TRBV12-5 to TRBJ1-3; TRBD1 matches 8 bases. V trimming: 0 bases; J trimming: 7 bases; junction bases outside the gene matches: 2. Germline loops: CDR1 LGHNT, CDR2 FRNRAP. CDR3 length: 14 residues. Full variable domain (remainder filled in from reference TRBV12-5 and TRBJ1-3): DARVTQTPRHKVTEMGQEVTMRCQPILGHNTVFWYRQTMMQGLELLAYFRNRAPLDDSGMPKDRFSAEMPDATLATLKIQPSEPRDSAVYFCASGLVDRGNTIYFGEGSWLTVV.

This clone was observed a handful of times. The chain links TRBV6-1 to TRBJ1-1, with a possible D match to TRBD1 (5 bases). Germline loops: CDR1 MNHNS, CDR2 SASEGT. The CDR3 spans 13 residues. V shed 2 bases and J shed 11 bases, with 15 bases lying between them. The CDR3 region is CASSERSEGRAFF. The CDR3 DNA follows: TGTGCCAGCAGTGAACGATCGGAGGGGAGGGCTTTCTTT.

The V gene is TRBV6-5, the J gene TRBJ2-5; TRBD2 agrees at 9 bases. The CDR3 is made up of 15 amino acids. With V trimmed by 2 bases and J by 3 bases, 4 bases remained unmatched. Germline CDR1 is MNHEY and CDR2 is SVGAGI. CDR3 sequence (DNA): TGTGCCAGCAGTTACCCGAGACTAGCGGAAGAGACCCAGTACTTC. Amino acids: CASSYPRLAEETQYF.

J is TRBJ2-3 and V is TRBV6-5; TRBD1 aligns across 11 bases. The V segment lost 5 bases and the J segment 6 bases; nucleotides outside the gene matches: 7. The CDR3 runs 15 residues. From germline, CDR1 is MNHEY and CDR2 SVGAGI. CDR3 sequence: CASSGRDRGMDTQYF. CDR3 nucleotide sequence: TGTGCCAGCAGTGGCCGGGACAGGGGGATGGATACGCAGTATTTT.

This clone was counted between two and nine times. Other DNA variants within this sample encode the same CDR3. CDR3 bases: TGTGCCAGCAGACAGGGACCCTACGAGCAGTACTTC. It translates to CASRQGPYEQYF. The gene calls are TRBV2 and TRBJ2-7; D might be TRBD1 (6 bases). Trimming removed 6 bases at V and 2 bases at J, with 8 bases between. Germline V gene data show CDR1 as SNHLY and CDR2 as FYNNEI. This CDR3 has 12 residues.

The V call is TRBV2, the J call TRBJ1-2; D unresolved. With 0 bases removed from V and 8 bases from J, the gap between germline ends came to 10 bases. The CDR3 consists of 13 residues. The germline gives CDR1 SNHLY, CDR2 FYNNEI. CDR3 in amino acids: CASSEASQGGYTF. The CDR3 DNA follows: TGTGCCAGCAGTGAAGCTAGCCAAGGCGGCTACACCTTC.

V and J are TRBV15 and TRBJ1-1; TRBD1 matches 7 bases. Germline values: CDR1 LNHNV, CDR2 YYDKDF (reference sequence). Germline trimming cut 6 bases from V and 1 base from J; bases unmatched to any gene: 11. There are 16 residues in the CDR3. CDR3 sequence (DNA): TGTGCCACCAGTCTTGATACAGGGGTTAAGAACACTGAAGCTTTCTTT. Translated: CATSLDTGVKNTEAFF.

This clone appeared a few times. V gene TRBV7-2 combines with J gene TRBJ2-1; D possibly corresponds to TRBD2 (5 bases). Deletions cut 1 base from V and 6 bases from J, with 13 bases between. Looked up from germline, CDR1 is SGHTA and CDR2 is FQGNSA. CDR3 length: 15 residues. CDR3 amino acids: CASSLGVVGGNEQFF. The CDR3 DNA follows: TGTGCCAGCAGCTTAGGGGTAGTAGGAGGCAATGAGCAGTTCTTC.

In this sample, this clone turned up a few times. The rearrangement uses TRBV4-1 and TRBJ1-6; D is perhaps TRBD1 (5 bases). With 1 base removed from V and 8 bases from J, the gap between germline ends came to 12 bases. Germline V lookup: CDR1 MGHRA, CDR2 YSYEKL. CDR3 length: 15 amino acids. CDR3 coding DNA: TGCGCCAGCAGCCAAGTGAGGCAAGGGGATTCACCCCTCCACTTT. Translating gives CASSQVRQGDSPLHF.

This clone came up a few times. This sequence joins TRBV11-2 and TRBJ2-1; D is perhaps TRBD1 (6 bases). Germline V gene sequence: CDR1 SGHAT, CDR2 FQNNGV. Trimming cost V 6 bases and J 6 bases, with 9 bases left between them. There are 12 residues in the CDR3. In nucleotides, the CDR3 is TGTGCCAGCAGGGGGACAAGCAATGAGCAGTTCTTC. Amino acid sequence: CASRGTSNEQFF.

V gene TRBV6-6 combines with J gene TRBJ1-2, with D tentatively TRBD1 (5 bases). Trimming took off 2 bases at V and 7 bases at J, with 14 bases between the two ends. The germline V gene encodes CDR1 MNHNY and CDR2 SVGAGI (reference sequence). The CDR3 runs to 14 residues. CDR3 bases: TGTGCCAGCAGTTACCAGGGTGGGATAAGTGGCTACACCTTC. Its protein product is CASSYQGGISGYTF.

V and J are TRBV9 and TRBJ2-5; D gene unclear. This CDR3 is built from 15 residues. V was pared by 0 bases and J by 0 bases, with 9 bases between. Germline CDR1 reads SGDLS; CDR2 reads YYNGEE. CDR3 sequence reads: CASSVGSSDQETQYF. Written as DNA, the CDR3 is TGTGCCAGCAGCGTAGGTAGCAGTGACCAAGAGACCCAGTACTTC.

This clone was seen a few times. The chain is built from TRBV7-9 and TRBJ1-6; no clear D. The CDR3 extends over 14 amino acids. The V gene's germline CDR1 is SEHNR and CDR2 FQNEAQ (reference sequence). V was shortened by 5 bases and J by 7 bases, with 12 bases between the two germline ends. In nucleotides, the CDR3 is TGTGCCAGCAGCGCGGGCCCGGGGAATTCACCCCTCCACTTT. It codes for CASSAGPGNSPLHF.

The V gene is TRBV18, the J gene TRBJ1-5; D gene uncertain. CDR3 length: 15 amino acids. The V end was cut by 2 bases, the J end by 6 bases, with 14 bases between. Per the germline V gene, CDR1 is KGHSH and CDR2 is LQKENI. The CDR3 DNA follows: TGTGCCAGCTCACCAGGAATTGGGGAGGGTCAGCCCCAGCATTTT. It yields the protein CASSPGIGEGQPQHF.

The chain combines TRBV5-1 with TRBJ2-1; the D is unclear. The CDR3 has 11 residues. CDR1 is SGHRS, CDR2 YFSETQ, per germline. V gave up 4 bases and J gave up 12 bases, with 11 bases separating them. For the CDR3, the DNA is TGCGCCAGCAGCGTTTCTGTAGTGCAGTTCTTC. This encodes CASSVSVVQFF. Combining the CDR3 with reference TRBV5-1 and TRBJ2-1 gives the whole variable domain KAGVTQTPRYLIKTRGQQVTLSCSPISGHRSVSWYQQTPGQGLQFLFEYFSETQRNKGNFPGRFSGRQFSNSRSEMNVSTLELGDSALYLCASSVSVVQFFGPGTRLTVL.

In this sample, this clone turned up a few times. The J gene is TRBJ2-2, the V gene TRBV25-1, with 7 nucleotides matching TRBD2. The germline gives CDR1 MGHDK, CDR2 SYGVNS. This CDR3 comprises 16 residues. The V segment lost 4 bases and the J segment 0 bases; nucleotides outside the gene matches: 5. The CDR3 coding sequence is TGTGCCAGCAGTGGCCGGGAGGTCACGAACACCGGGGAGCTGTTTTTT. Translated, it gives CASSGREVTNTGELFF. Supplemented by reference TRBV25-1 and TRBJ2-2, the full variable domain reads EADIYQTPRYLVIGTGKKITLECSQTMGHDKMYWYQQDPGMELHLIHYSYGVNSTEKGDLSSESTVSRIRTEHFPLTLESARPSHTSQYLCASSGREVTNTGELFFGEGSRLTVL.

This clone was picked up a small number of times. The CDR3 here is CASSPPDGGGYTF. The CDR3 region has the DNA TGTGCCAGCTCACCACCGGACGGAGGTGGCTACACCTTC. The chain uses TRBV18 and TRBJ1-2; no definite D call. Per germline, CDR1 KGHSH and CDR2 LQKENI. The CDR3 sequence is 13 residues long. V dropped 0 bases and J dropped 7 bases, with 9 bases sitting between them.

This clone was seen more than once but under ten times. Here the CDR3 DNA reads TGTGCCAGCAGGATACTAGGGACAGATACGCAGTATTTT. Translated: CASRILGTDTQYF. The V call is TRBV6-6, the J call TRBJ2-3, with D tentatively TRBD2 (5 bases). The V end lost 6 bases, the J end lost 3 bases, and 10 bases lay between the germline ends. The CDR3 is 13 amino acids. The germline gives CDR1 MNHNY, CDR2 SVGAGI (reference sequence).